The 20 T cell receptor delta chains presented below share a single source sample, sequenced in a study of gamma-delta chains in newborns, infants, children. TCRdb re-processed the reads using CATT. Found here are more than 5,000 delta-chain clones, 3% of them singletons; the top ten hold 15%. Sequencing was done on a sample of blood. The receptors come from a child who was a newborn, infant or young child, either healthy, febrile or measles-vaccinated (not recorded which).

This clone is medium-sized by share. The chain joins TRDV2 to TRDJ3; 9 positions agree with TRDD3. The CDR3 covers 20 residues. Germline CDR1 and CDR2: GEAIGNYY and EKD. V dropped 4 bases and J dropped 0; count of bases not matched to a gene: 12. CDR3 region: CACDSVLGETGSWDTRQMFF. CDR3 in DNA: TGTGCCTGTGATTCTGTACTGGGGGAGACGGGCTCCTGGGACACCCGACAGATGTTTTTC.

This clone was observed a few times. A much more abundant neighbour one base away suggests this may be a read error. The rearrangement uses TRDV2 and TRDJ3; 7 bases agree with TRDD3. CDR3 size: 19 residues. V dropped 0 bases and J dropped 2; count of bases not matched to a gene: 9. Germline V gene sequence: CDR1 GEAIGNYY, CDR2 EKD. Here the CDR3 DNA reads TGTGCCTGTGACACCGTTGGGGGAAGGGTAACCTGGGACACCCGACAGATGTTTTTC. This codes for CACDTVGGRVTWDTRQMFF.

This clone has more than one count but fewer than ten. One end of the junction fails to match germline, which may point to a read error. Other DNA sequences in this specimen translate into the identical CDR3. The chain joins TRDV1 to TRDJ1, with 12 bases lining up with TRDD3. The CDR3 is made up of 23 amino acids. Germline CDR1 and CDR2: TSWWSYY and QGS. CDR3 in amino acids: CALGESTVAGGYARVKNTDKLIF. CDR3 coding DNA: TGCGCTCTTGGGGAAAGTACCGTTGCTGGGGGATACGCAAGGGTGAAGAACACCGATAAACTCATCTTT.

This clone appeared a few times. J is TRDJ3 and V is TRDV2, with 7 bases matching TRDD3. The CDR3 is 19 residues long. Trimming took 3 bases from V and 0 from J; bases not matched to a gene: 10. From germline, CDR1 is GEAIGNYY and CDR2 EKD. CDR3 residues: CACDLVLGSSSWDTRQMFF. CDR3 nucleotides: TGTGCCTGTGACCTCGTACTGGGGTCCTCCTCCTGGGACACCCGACAGATGTTTTTC.

This clone was seen a few times. The chain has TRDV2 and TRDJ2; TRDD3 aligns across 13 bases. The trim removed 3 bases at V and 3 bases at J, leaving 9 bases unmatched. The CDR3 covers 18 residues. Germline V CDR1 and CDR2: GEAIGNYY, EKD. The CDR3 region is CACDPVLGDTPVTAQLFF. The DNA for the CDR3 is TGTGCCTGTGACCCCGTACTGGGGGATACGCCCGTGACAGCACAACTCTTCTTT.

This clone was seen a handful of times. TCRdb records a much larger clone's protein for this DNA, with a difference at residue 4 that likely arises from a read error; the protein given is the translation of the DNA. The chain has TRDV2 and TRDJ3; 9 nucleotides agree with TRDD3. This CDR3 contains 20 residues. The germline CDR1 and CDR2 sequences are GEAIGNYY and EKD. The CDR3 protein is CACGTLGDEFSSWDTRQMFF. Here the CDR3 DNA reads TGTGCCTGTGGCACCCTGGGGGATGAATTCAGCTCCTGGGACACCCGACAGATGTTTTTC.

This sequence joins TRDV2 and TRDJ3; the D gene is possibly TRDD3 (6 bases). Germline lookup yields CDR1 GEAIGNYY and CDR2 EKD. The V gene lost 3 bases and the J gene lost 0 bases, with 14 bases spanning the gap. CDR3 length equals 18 residues. This CDR3 reads CACDPVGASSWDTRQMFF. For the CDR3, the DNA is TGTGCCTGTGACCCCGTGGGGGCCAGCTCCTGGGACACCCGACAGATGTTTTTC.

This clone came up a few times. The TCRdb record carries a much larger clone's protein, which differs from this DNA's translation at residue 17; a read error is the likely cause, and the protein listed here is the DNA translation. J is TRDJ3 and V is TRDV2; 7 bases agree with TRDD3. This CDR3 is built from 19 residues. Germline CDR1 and CDR2: GEAIGNYY and EKD. The CDR3: CACDTPRIRPTWDTRQTFF. The CDR3 DNA reads TGTGCCTGTGACACCCCACGGATACGCCCCACCTGGGACACCCGACAGACGTTTTTC.

Only a few counts were recorded for this clone. TCRdb attributes to this sequence the protein of a much larger clone, which differs from the DNA translation at residue 3; a read error is likely, and the protein displayed is translated from the DNA. The gene calls are TRDV1 and TRDJ2; possibly TRDD3 for D (5 bases). The germline V gene encodes CDR1 TSWWSYY and CDR2 QGS. This CDR3 is 15 amino acids long. For the CDR3, the DNA is TGTGCTATTGGGGAAAGGGCGGGATTGACAGCACAACTCTTCTTT. This gives the protein CAIGERAGLTAQLFF.

With regard to this clone: TCRdb's protein for this DNA is that of a much larger clone and differs from the translation at residue 3, likely a read error; the protein shown is the DNA translation. J is TRDJ3 and V is TRDV2, with 7 bases lining up with TRDD3. Germline CDR1 and CDR2: GEAIGNYY and EKD. The CDR3 has 16 amino acids. The DNA of the CDR3 is TGTGCCTATGACTGGGGATTCTCCTGGGACACCCGACAGATGTTTTTC. Protein product: CAYDWGFSWDTRQMFF.

This clone is medium-sized (0.01 to 0.1%) in the sample. The chain links TRDV2 to TRDJ3; TRDD3 matches at 10 bases. This CDR3 is built from 20 residues. Germline trimming cut 2 bases from V and 0 bases from J; bases unmatched to any gene: 9. Germline lookup yields CDR1 GEAIGNYY and CDR2 EKD. As DNA, the CDR3 is TGTGCCTGTGACAAAGTACTGGGGGATCCGAGCTCCTGGGACACCCGACAGATGTTTTTC. It encodes CACDKVLGDPSSWDTRQMFF.

This clone appeared a few times. This DNA's translation and the protein TCRdb lists, from a much larger clone, do not match at residue 7, likely due to a read error; the protein shown is translated from the DNA. The rearrangement uses TRDV2 and TRDJ2, with 10 bases identical to TRDD3. This CDR3 comprises 17 residues. The V gene's germline CDR1 is GEAIGNYY and CDR2 EKD. The junction had 5 bases not matched to a gene; V was cut back by 0 bases and J by 2 bases. The CDR3: CACDTVPGDTLTAQLFF. The CDR3 DNA is TGTGCCTGTGACACCGTACCGGGGGATACGTTGACAGCACAACTCTTCTTT.

A few counts support this clone. TCRdb pairs this DNA with a much larger clone's protein that differs at residue 9, likely a read error; the protein shown was translated from the DNA. The rearrangement uses TRDV2 and TRDJ1; D not resolved. Germline lookup yields CDR1 GEAIGNYY and CDR2 EKD. This CDR3 region has 17 residues. Between the trimmed V and J ends, which lost 5 bases and 0 bases, there was a span of 21 bases. DNA for the CDR3: TGTGCCTGTGGTCTCCGAGTACTGAGGGACCACACCGATAAACTCATCTTT. Amino acid sequence: CACGLRVLRDHTDKLIF.

This clone was observed a handful of times. The chain carries TRDV2 and TRDJ1; 10 nucleotides align to TRDD3. CDR1 and CDR2 from the germline V gene are GEAIGNYY and EKD. The CDR3 has 16 residues. With V trimmed by 0 bases and J by 7 bases, 10 bases remained unmatched. The CDR3 is CACDTVGDTPYLKLIF. For the CDR3, the DNA is TGTGCCTGTGACACCGTGGGGGATACCCCCTACCTTAAACTCATCTTT.

This clone has just a few counts. A far larger clone differs by one base, so this is likely a read error. This sample also contains other DNA sequences that code for the same CDR3. This chain links TRDV2 with TRDJ2, with D perhaps matching TRDD3 (6 bases). The germline CDR1 and CDR2 sequences are GEAIGNYY and EKD. V lost 3 bases and J lost 5, with 21 bases in between. The CDR3 has 17 residues. The CDR3 DNA reads TGTGCCTGTGACCCCCTTAGCTGGGGTAGTACTACAGCACAACTCTTCTTT. It encodes CACDPLSWGSTTAQLFF.

The chain carries TRDV2 and TRDJ3; TRDD3 aligns across 9 bases. Germline trimming cut 0 bases from V and 1 base from J; bases unmatched to any gene: 6. Germline assignment: CDR1 GEAIGNYY and CDR2 EKD. The CDR3 runs to 19 residues. The CDR3 reads CACDTGGWGMSWDTRQMFF. The CDR3 DNA follows: TGTGCCTGTGACACCGGAGGCTGGGGGATGTCCTGGGACACCCGACAGATGTTTTTC.

In regard to this clone: A read error likely explains this, since a far larger clone differs by one base. The identical CDR3 is also encoded by other nucleotide sequences in the sample. The chain uses TRDV2 and TRDJ3; 11 bases are shared with TRDD3. The CDR3 is 18 amino acids. The V and J ends lost 7 bases and 0 bases, in that order; junction bases with no gene match: 7. Germline V lookup: CDR1 GEAIGNYY, CDR2 EKD. CDR3 region: CACDVLGDSSWDTRQMFF. CDR3 coding DNA: TGTGCCTGCGACGTACTGGGGGATAGCTCCTGGGACACCCGACAGATGTTTTTC.

This clone is termed medium-sized (0.01 to 0.1%). This specimen includes other DNA sequences encoding the same CDR3. The gene calls are TRDV1 and TRDJ1; 12 bases fit TRDD3. This CDR3 spans 21 amino acids. Germline CDR1 is TSWWSYY and CDR2 is QGS. Trimming cost V 4 bases and J 6 bases; bases outside gene matches: 24. CDR3 nucleotides: TGTGCTCTTGGGGCCAGCCGGACCCAAAGGCCTTACTGGGGGATACCGAATAAACTCATCTTT. It yields the protein CALGASRTQRPYWGIPNKLIF.

This clone is categorized as medium-sized (0.01 to 0.1%). At the DNA level, this CDR3 is encoded by other sequences in the same sample as well. The rearrangement joins TRDV1 to TRDJ1; D perhaps matches TRDD2 (5 bases). The length of the CDR3 is 16 residues. The V and J ends lost 8 bases and 3 bases respectively, with 22 bases between them. Germline V gene lookup returns CDR1 TSWWSYY and CDR2 QGS. The CDR3 reads CALSSPPVHGADKLIF. The CDR3, as DNA: TGTGCTCTTTCTTCCCCTCCTGTTCACGGGGCCGATAAACTCATCTTT.

This clone is categorized as medium-sized. It may be a read error: a sequence one base away is much more abundant. The sample carries other DNA sequences with the same CDR3. This rearrangement joins TRDV2 to TRDJ3; 9 bases fit TRDD3. The CDR3 spans 17 residues. The V gene's germline CDR1 is GEAIGNYY and CDR2 EKD. V lost 2 bases to trimming and J lost 1 base; unmatched junction nucleotides: 2. The DNA for the CDR3 is TGTGCCTGTGACAGTACTGGGGGATCCTGGGACACCCGACAGATGTTTTTC. Encoded protein: CACDSTGGSWDTRQMFF.